This T cell receptor (beta chain) derives from a study of early stage breast cancer tumors. Whole-study context: Samples were sequenced at 7.5 to 10-fold average coverage.

CDR3 length: 14 amino acids. Germline V gene lookup returns CDR1 MNHEY and CDR2 SMNVEV (reference sequence). The V segment lost 8 bases and the J segment 6 bases; nucleotides outside the gene matches: 10. This table comes from immunoSEQ multiplex PCR, and its TCRdb copy is limited to in-frame clones, with some not included. The top ten clones hold around 5% of a sample with roughly 58,000 clones, about nine tenths of them seen once. The sample comprised blood. The clonotype originates from an older person with breast cancer. V gene TRBV27 combines with J gene TRBJ1-2; 9 bases fit TRBD1. Here the CDR3 DNA reads TGTGCCAGCGGACAACCGGGACAGGGCCATGGCTACACCTTC. Its translation is CASGQPGQGHGYTF.